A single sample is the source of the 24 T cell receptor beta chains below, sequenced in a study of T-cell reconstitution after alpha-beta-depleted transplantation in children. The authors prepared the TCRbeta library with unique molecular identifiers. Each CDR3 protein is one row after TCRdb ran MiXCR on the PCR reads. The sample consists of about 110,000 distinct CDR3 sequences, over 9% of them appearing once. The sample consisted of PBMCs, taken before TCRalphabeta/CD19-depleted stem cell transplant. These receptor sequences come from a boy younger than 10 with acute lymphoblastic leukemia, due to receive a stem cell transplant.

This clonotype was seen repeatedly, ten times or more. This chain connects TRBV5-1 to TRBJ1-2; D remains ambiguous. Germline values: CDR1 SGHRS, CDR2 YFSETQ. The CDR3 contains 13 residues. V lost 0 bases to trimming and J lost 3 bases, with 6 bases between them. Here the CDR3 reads CASSLDGDYGYTF. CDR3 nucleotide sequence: TGCGCCAGCAGCTTGGACGGGGACTATGGCTACACCTTC.

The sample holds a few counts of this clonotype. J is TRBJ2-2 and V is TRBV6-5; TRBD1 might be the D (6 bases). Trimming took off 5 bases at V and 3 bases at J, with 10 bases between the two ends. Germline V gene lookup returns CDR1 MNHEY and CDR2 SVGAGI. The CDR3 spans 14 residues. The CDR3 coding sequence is TGTGCCAGCAGTCACAACAGGGACACCGGGGAGCTGTTTTTT. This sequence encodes CASSHNRDTGELFF.

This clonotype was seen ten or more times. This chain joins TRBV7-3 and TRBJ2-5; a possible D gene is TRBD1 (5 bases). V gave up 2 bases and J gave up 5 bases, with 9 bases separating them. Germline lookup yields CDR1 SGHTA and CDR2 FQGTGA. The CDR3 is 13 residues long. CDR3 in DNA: TGTGCCAGCAGCTTACTGCAGGGCGAGACCCAGTACTTC. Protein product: CASSLLQGETQYF.

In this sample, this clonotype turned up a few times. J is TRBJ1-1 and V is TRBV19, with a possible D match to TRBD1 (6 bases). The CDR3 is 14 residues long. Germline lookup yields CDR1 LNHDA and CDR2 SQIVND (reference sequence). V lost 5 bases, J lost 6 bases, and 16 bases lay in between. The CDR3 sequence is CASSPQGTIAEAFF. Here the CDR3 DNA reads TGTGCCAGTAGTCCACAGGGAACTATCGCTGAAGCTTTCTTT.

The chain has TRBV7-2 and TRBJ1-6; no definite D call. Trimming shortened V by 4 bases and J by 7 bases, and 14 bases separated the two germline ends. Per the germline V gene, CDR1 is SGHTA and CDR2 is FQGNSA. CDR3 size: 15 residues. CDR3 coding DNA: TGTGCCAGCAGCTACGACACCTTTGGGAATTCACCCCTCCACTTT. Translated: CASSYDTFGNSPLHF. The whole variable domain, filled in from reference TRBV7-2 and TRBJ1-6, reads GAGVSQSPSNKVTEKGKDVELRCDPISGHTALYWYRQSLGQGLEFLIYFQGNSAPDKSGLPSDRFSAERTGGSVSTLTIQRTQQEDSAVYLCASSYDTFGNSPLHFGNGTRLTVT.

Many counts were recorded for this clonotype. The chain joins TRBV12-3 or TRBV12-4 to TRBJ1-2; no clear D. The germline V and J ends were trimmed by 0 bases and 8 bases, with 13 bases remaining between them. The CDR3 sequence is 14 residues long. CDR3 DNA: TGTGCCAGCAGTTTAGCGCGGGGAAAAAGCGGCTACACCTTC. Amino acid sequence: CASSLARGKSGYTF.

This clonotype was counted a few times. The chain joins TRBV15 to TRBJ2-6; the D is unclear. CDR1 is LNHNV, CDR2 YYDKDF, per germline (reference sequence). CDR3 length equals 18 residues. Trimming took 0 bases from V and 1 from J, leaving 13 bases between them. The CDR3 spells CATSREQDLPSGANVLTF. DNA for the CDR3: TGTGCCACCAGCAGAGAGCAGGACCTTCCTTCTGGGGCCAACGTCCTGACTTTC. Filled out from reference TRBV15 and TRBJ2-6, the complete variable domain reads DAMVIQNPRYQVTQFGKPVTLSCSQTLNHNVMYWYQQKSSQAPKLLFHYYDKDFNNEADTPDNFQSRRPNTSFCFLDIRSPGLGDTAMYLCATSREQDLPSGANVLTFGAGSRLTVL.

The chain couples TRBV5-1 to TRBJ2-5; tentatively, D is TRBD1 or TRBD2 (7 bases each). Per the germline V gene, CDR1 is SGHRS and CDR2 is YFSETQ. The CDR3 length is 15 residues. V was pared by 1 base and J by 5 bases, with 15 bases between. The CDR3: CASSLQGRGGETQYF. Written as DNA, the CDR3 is TGCGCCAGCAGCTTGCAAGGCAGGGGGGGTGAGACCCAGTACTTC.

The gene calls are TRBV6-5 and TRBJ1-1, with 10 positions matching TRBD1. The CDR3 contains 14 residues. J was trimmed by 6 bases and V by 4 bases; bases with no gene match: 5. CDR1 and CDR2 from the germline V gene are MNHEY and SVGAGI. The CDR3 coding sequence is TGTGCCAGCAGTTCGGACAGGGGGTTCTCTGAAGCTTTCTTT. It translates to CASSSDRGFSEAFF.

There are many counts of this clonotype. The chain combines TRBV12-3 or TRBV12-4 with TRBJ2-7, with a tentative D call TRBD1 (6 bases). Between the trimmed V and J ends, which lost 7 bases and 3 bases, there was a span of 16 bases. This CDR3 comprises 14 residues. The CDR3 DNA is TGTGCCAGCACCCAGGGGACACCACGCTACGAGCAGTACTTC. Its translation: CASTQGTPRYEQYF.

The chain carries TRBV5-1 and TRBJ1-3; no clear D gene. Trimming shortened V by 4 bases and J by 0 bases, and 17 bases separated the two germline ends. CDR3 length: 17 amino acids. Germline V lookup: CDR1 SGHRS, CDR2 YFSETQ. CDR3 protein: CASSPRGFDTSGNTIYF. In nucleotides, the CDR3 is TGCGCCAGCAGCCCCCGCGGGTTCGACACCTCTGGAAACACCATATATTTT.

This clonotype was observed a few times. CDR3 DNA: TGTGCCAGCAGTTGGAGGGGGGCTAGCACAGATACGCAGTATTTT. As protein: CASSWRGASTDTQYF. The chain is built from TRBV6-5 and TRBJ2-3, with D tentatively TRBD1 or TRBD2 (6 bases each). CDR3 length: 15 residues. The germline V gene encodes CDR1 MNHEY and CDR2 SVGAGI. Trimming removed 4 bases at V and 0 bases at J, with 11 bases between.

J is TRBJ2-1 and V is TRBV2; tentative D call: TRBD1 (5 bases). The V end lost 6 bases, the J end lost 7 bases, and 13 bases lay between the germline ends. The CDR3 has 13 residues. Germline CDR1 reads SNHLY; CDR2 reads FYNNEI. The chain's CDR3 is CASRLGVGNEQFF. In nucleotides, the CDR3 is TGTGCCAGCAGGTTAGGGGTGGGAAATGAGCAGTTCTTC.

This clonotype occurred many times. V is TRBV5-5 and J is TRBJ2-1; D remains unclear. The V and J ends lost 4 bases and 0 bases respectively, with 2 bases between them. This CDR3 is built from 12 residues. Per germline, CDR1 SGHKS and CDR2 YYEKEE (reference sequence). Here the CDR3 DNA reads TGTGCCAGCAGCACCTCCTACAATGAGCAGTTCTTC. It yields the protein CASSTSYNEQFF.

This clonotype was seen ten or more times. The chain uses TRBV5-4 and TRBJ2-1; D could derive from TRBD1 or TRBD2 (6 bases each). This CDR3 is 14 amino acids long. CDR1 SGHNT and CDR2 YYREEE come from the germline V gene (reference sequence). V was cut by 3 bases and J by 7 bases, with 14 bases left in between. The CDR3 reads CASSWGLAMNEQFF. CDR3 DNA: TGTGCCAGCAGCTGGGGGCTAGCGATGAATGAGCAGTTCTTC.

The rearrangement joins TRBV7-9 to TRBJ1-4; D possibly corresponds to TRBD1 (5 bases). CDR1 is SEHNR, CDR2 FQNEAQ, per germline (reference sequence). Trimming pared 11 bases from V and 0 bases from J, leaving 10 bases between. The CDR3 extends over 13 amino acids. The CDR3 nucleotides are TGTGCCGGTACAGGATCAACTAATGAAAAACTGTTTTTT. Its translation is CAGTGSTNEKLFF.

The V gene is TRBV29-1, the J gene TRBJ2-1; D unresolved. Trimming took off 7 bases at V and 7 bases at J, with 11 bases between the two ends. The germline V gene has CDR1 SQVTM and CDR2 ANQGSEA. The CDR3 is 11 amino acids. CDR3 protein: CSAELKNEQFF. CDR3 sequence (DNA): TGCAGCGCGGAACTTAAGAATGAGCAGTTCTTC.

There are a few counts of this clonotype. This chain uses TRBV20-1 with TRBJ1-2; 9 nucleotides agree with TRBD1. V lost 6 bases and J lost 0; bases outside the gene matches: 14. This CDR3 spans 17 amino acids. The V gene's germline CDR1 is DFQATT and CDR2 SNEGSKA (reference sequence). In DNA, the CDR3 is TGCAGTGCCACACTCCCCCGGGACAGGGTTTCTAACTATGGCTACACCTTC. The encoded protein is CSATLPRDRVSNYGYTF.

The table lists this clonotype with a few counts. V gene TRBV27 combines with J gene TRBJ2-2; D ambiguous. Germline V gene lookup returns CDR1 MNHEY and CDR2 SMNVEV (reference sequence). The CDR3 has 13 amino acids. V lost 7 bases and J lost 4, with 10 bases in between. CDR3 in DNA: TGTGCCAGCACCTCCCCAGGCACCGGGGAGCTGTTTTTT. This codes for CASTSPGTGELFF.

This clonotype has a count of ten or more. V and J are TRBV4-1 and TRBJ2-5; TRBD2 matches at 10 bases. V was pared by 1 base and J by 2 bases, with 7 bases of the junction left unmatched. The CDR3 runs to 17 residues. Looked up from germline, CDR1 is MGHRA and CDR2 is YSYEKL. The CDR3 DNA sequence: TGCGCCAGCAGCCAAGGGCGCAGCGGGAGGGGGCAAGAGACCCAGTACTTC. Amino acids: CASSQGRSGRGQETQYF.

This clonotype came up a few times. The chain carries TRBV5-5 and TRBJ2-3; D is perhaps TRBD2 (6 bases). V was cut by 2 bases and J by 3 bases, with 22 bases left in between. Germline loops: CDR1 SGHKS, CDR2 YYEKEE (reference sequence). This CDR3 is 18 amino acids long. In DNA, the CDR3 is TGTGCCAGCAGCTTTGGTCTTCGTTTCGGGAGCAAGACAGATACGCAGTATTTT. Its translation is CASSFGLRFGSKTDTQYF.

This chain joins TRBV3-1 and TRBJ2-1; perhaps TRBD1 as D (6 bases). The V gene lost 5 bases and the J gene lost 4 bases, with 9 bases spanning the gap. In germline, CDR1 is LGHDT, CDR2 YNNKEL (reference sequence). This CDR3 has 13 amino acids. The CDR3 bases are TGTGCCAGCAGCATAGGACAGTACAATGAGCAGTTCTTC. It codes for CASSIGQYNEQFF.

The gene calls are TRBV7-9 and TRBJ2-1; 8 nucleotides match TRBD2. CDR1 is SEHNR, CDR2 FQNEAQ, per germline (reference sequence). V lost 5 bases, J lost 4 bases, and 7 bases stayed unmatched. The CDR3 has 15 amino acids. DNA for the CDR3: TGTGCCAGCAGCGTGGGACTAGGGGCGTACAATGAGCAGTTCTTC. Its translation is CASSVGLGAYNEQFF.

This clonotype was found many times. DNA for the CDR3: TGTGCCAGCAGTTACTCAGAGGGAAGCCAAGAGACCCAGTACTTC. This translates into CASSYSEGSQETQYF. The V call is TRBV6-5, the J call TRBJ2-5; tentative D call: TRBD2 (5 bases). The V gene's germline CDR1 is MNHEY and CDR2 SVGAGI. V lost 0 bases to trimming and J lost 1 base, with 9 bases between them. The CDR3 spans 15 residues.